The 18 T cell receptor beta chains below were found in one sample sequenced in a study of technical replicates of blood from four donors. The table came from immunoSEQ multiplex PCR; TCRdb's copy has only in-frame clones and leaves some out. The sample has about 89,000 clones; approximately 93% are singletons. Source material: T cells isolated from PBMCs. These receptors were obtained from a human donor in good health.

CDR3 in DNA: TGTGCCAGCAGTGAAACAGGGGACACCGGGGAGCTGTTTTTT. This encodes CASSETGDTGELFF. The chain has TRBV25-1 and TRBJ2-2, with 7 bases fitting TRBD1. Germline assignment: CDR1 MGHDK and CDR2 SYGVNS. The CDR3 spans 14 residues. V was pared by 2 bases and J by 3 bases, with 0 bases of the junction left unmatched.

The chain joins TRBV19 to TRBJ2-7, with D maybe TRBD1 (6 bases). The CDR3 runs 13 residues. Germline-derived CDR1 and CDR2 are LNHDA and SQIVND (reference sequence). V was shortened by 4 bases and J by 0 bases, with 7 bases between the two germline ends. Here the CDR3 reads CASSRQDSYEQYF. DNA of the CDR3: TGTGCCAGTAGTAGACAGGACTCCTACGAGCAGTACTTC.

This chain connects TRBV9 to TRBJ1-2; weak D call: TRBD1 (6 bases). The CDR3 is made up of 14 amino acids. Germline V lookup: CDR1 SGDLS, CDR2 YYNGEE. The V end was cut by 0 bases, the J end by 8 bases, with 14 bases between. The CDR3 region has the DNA TGTGCCAGCAGCGTAGTAGGGGGAGCTCGGGGCTACACCTTC. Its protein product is CASSVVGGARGYTF.

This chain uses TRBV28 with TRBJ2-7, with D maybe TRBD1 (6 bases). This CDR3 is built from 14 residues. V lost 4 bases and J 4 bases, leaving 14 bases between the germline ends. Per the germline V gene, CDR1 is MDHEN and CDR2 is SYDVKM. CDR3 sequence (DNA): TGTGCCAGCAGTTCCGGGACACTAGTGTACGAGCAGTACTTC. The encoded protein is CASSSGTLVYEQYF.

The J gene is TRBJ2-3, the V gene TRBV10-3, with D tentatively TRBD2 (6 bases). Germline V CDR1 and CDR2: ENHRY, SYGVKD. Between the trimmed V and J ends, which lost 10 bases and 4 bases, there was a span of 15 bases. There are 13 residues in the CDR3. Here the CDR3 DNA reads TGTGCCACCCAGTCGCGGGACCCAGATACGCAGTATTTT. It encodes CATQSRDPDTQYF.

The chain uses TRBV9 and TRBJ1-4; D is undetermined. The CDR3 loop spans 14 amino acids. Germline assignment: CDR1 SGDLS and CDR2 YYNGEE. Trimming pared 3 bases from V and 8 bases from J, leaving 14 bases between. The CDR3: CASSAVGVGEKLFF. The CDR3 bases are TGTGCCAGCAGCGCGGTGGGAGTCGGAGAAAAACTGTTTTTT.

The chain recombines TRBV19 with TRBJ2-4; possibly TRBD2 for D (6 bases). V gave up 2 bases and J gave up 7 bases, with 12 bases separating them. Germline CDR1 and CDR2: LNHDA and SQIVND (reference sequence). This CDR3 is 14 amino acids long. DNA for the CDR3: TGTGCCAGTAGTATAACGGGGGAGTGGAACATTCAGTACTTC. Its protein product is CASSITGEWNIQYF.

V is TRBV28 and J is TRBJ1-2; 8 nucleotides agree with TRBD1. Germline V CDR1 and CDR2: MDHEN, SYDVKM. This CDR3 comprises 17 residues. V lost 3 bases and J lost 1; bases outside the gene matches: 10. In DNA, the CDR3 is TGTGCCAGCAGTTTTTATCCCGTTGACAGGGGTAACTATGGCTACACCTTC. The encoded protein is CASSFYPVDRGNYGYTF.

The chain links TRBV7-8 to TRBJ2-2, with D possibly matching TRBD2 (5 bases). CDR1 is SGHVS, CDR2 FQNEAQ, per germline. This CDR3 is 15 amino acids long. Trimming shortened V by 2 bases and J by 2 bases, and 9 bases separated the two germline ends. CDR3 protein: CASSLPRTNTGELFF. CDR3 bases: TGTGCCAGCAGCTTACCACGGACTAACACCGGGGAGCTGTTTTTT.

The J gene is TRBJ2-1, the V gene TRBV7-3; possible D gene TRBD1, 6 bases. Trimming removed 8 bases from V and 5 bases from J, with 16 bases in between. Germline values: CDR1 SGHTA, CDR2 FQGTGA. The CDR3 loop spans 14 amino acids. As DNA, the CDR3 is TGTGCCAGCTCGGATTTAAGGGACAACAATGAGCAGTTCTTC. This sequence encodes CASSDLRDNNEQFF.

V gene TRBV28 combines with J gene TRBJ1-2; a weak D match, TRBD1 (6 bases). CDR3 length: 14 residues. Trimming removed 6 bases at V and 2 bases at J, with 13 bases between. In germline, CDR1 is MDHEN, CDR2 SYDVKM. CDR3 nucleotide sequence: TGTGCCAGCAGCCCCGGGACACCCAACTATGGCTACACCTTC. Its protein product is CASSPGTPNYGYTF.

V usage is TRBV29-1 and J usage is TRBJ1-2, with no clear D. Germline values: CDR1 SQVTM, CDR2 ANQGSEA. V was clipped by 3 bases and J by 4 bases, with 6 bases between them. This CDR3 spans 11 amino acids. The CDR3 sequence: CSVDSGYGYTF. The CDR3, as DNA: TGCAGCGTTGATTCCGGCTATGGCTACACCTTC.

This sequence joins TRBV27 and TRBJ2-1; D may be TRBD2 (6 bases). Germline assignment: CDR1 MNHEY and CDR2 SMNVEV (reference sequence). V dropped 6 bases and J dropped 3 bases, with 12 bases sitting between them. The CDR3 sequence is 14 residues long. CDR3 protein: CASRPEGDYNEQFF. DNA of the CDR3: TGTGCCAGCAGGCCGGAGGGAGACTACAATGAGCAGTTCTTC.

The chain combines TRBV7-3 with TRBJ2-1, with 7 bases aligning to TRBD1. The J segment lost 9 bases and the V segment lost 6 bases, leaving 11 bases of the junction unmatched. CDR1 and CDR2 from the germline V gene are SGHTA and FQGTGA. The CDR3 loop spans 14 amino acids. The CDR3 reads CASRPSTGTIEQFF. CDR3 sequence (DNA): TGTGCCAGCAGACCTTCGACAGGGACCATTGAGCAGTTCTTC.

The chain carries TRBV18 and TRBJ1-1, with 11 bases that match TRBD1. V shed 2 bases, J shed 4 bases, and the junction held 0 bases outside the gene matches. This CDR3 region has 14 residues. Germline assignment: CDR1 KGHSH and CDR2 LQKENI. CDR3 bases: TGTGCCAGCTCACCAGGGACAGGGGGCACTGAAGCTTTCTTT. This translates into CASSPGTGGTEAFF. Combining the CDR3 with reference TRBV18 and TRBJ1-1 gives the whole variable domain NAGVMQNPRHLVRRRGQEARLRCSPMKGHSHVYWYRQLPEEGLKFMVYLQKENIIDESGMPKERFSAEFPKEGPSILRIQQVVRGDSAAYFCASSPGTGGTEAFFGQGTRLTVV.

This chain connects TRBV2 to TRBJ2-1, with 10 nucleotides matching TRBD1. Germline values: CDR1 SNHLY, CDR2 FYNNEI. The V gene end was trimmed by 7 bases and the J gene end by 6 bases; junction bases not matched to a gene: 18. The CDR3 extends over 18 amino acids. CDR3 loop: CASISGAPGQGYTNEQFF. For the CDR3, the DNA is TGTGCCAGCATTTCTGGGGCCCCGGGACAGGGGTATACCAATGAGCAGTTCTTC.

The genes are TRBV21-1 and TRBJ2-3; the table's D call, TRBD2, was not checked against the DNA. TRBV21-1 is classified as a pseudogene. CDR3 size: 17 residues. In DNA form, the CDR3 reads TGTGCCAGCAGCAGAAGGGTGGCGGGCACAAGCACAGATACGCAGTATTTT. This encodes CASSRRVAGTSTDTQYF.

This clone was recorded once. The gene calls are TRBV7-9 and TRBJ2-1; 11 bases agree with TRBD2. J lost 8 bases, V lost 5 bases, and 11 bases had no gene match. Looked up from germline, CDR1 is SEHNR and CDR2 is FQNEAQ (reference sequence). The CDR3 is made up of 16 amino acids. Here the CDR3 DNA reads TGTGCCAGCAGCGAAACGCCCGGGACTAGCGGCCATGAGCAGTTCTTC. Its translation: CASSETPGTSGHEQFF.